One TCR beta chain is described in this entry. Looked up from germline, CDR1 is MNHEY and CDR2 is SMNVEV (reference sequence). V was shortened by 0 bases and J by 3 bases, with 11 bases between the two germline ends. The CDR3 sequence is 15 residues long. The entry originates in a study of blood T cell repertoires in COVID-19. For the study at large: Collection of acute and convalescent COVID-19 samples took place in the United States, Italy and Spain. Sample material is recorded as cDNA or gDNA derived from T cells, B-cell-depleted T cells, or PBMCs.

How the authors handled the data: Using reference gene primer amplification, nucleated cell counts were estimated. This table comes from immunoSEQ multiplex PCR, and its TCRdb copy is limited to in-frame clones, with some not included. V and J calls and clone size are given by that table; D and trimming were obtained from the DNA. This table holds 650,000 to 800,000 clones, 70% to 90% found once. Sequenced: peripheral blood. The rearrangement uses TRBV27 and TRBJ1-1; D is unclear. The clonotype originates from a woman younger than 35 with acute or convalescent COVID-19. CDR3 in amino acids: CASSLSIVMYTEAFF. Here the CDR3 DNA reads TGTGCCAGCAGTTTATCGATAGTAATGTACACTGAAGCTTTCTTT.